What follows is one TCR beta chain and its context. Its target is not known. Sequencing used immunoSEQ multiplex PCR; TCRdb keeps in-frame clones, though not all of them. The data contain some 50,000 clones, 83% of them singletons. CDR3 length: 17 residues. Per germline, CDR1 LNHDA and CDR2 SQIVND (reference sequence). Trimming shortened V by 3 bases and J by 0 bases, and 17 bases separated the two germline ends. These data belong to a study of OX40 agonist ivuxolimab in advanced cancers. Across the study: Ivuxolimab, which is an agonistic anti-OX40 (CD134) antibody, was administered to the patients. Age averaged about 60 years (range roughly 20 to 90), and more than 80% were male. Study-level results: In the 0.1 to 3.0 mg/kg range, CD4+ and CD8+ blood T cells had expanded clonally by week 6.

The source was CD4+ or CD8+ T cells sorted from blood, collected in a trial of the OX40 agonist ivuxolimab. The receptor comes from an adult with an advanced solid tumor such as melanoma, head and neck, liver or kidney cancer. The chain carries TRBV19 and TRBJ2-5; tentatively, D is TRBD2 (5 bases). Here the CDR3 DNA reads TGTGCCAGTAGTATGGGCGGCCTAGCCCCGTACCAAGAGACCCAGTACTTC. Its protein is CASSMGGLAPYQETQYF.